A single sample gave rise to the 11 T cell receptor beta chains below, sequenced in a study of cytomegalovirus exposure and HLA in healthy donors. It was with 60 Vbeta and 13 Jbeta primers that the PCR ran. Libraries were prepared by immunoSEQ multiplex PCR; TCRdb keeps only in-frame clonotypes and omits some of them. The data show 170,000 or so clones, about 82% seen once. The sequenced material came from PBMCs. The origin of the receptors is a woman between 50 and 59 years old in good health and CMV-seropositive.

This chain links TRBV28 with TRBJ1-2; 8 bases are a match to TRBD1. The CDR3 extends over 14 amino acids. The junction had 6 bases not matched to a gene; V was cut back by 3 bases and J by 6 bases. CDR1 is MDHEN, CDR2 SYDVKM, per germline. In DNA form, the CDR3 reads TGTGCCAGCAGTTTTACAGGGGGAACCGATGGCTACACCTTC. As protein: CASSFTGGTDGYTF.

This chain connects TRBV9 to TRBJ1-5; D might be TRBD1 (6 bases). This CDR3 is 15 amino acids long. Germline values: CDR1 SGDLS, CDR2 YYNGEE. With 0 bases removed from V and 3 bases from J, the gap between germline ends came to 10 bases. The CDR3 loop is CASSVGNRANQPQHF. The CDR3 coding sequence is TGTGCCAGCAGCGTAGGTAACAGGGCCAATCAGCCCCAGCATTTT.

V is TRBV2 and J is TRBJ2-7; 7 positions agree with TRBD1. V dropped 9 bases and J dropped 3; count of bases not matched to a gene: 8. Germline lookup yields CDR1 SNHLY and CDR2 FYNNEI. The CDR3 has 13 residues. In DNA, the CDR3 is TGTGCCAGTTTAATTGGACAGGACTACGAGCAGTACTTC. Translating it yields CASLIGQDYEQYF.

This chain joins TRBV28 and TRBJ2-7; possibly TRBD2 for D (6 bases). Trimming removed 4 bases at V and 6 bases at J, with 13 bases between. The CDR3 is made up of 13 amino acids. CDR1 and CDR2 (germline): MDHEN, SYDVKM. DNA for the CDR3: TGTGCCAGCAGTTGGTCGGGAGCGGGCGAGCAGTACTTC. This encodes CASSWSGAGEQYF. The variable domain in full, completed from reference TRBV28 and TRBJ2-7, reads DVKVTQSSRYLVKRTGEKVFLECVQDMDHENMFWYRQDPGLGLRLIYFSYDVKMKEKGDIPEGYSVSREKKERFSLILESASTNQTSMYLCASSWSGAGEQYFGPGTRLTVT.

In this sample, this clone turned up a few times. The gene calls are TRBV6-5 and TRBJ2-4, with 11 bases that match TRBD1. V dropped 3 bases and J dropped 9; count of bases not matched to a gene: 7. The germline V gene has CDR1 MNHEY and CDR2 SVGAGI. CDR3 length: 15 residues. The CDR3 loop is CASSYLGQGAGIQYF. CDR3 nucleotides: TGTGCCAGCAGTTATCTAGGACAGGGGGCAGGCATTCAGTACTTC.

To note about this clone: The junction departs from the called germline gene at one end, perhaps through a read error. The chain employs TRBV7-9 and TRBJ2-7, with a tentative D call TRBD2 (5 bases). CDR3 length: 14 amino acids. CDR1 is SEHNR and CDR2 is FQNEAQ in the germline V gene (reference sequence). In nucleotides, the CDR3 is TGTTCCAGCAGCTTAGTTTTTCGGGGTAACGAGCAGTACTTC. Translation gives CSSSLVFRGNEQYF.

The chain combines TRBV7-3 with TRBJ2-1; 7 nucleotides line up with TRBD1. The V gene end was trimmed by 5 bases and the J gene end by 8 bases; junction bases not matched to a gene: 12. CDR1 SGHTA and CDR2 FQGTGA come from the germline V gene. The CDR3 is made up of 15 amino acids. CDR3 bases: TGTGCCAGCAGCCCCTCAAGGGGGCTAAGGGATGAGCAGTTCTTC. It is translated as CASSPSRGLRDEQFF.

This clone came up once. The genes are TRBV27 and TRBJ2-1, with 7 bases that match TRBD2. Losses at the gene ends were 7 bases for V and 9 bases for J; bases not matched to a gene: 15. The CDR3 contains 15 residues. Germline CDR1 reads MNHEY; CDR2 reads SMNVEV (reference sequence). CDR3 coding DNA: TGTGCCAGCACTTCAGGACTAGGATTACGGTCTGAGCAGTTCTTC. Its translation: CASTSGLGLRSEQFF.

The genes are TRBV5-1 and TRBJ1-4, with 7 positions matching TRBD1. After removal of 3 bases from V and 5 bases from J, the junction contained 7 bases not matched to a gene. The germline CDR1 and CDR2 sequences are SGHRS and YFSETQ. The CDR3 length is 15 residues. In DNA form, the CDR3 reads TGCGCCAGCAGCTGGGACATAGGGGGCAATGAAAAACTGTTTTTT. Translating it yields CASSWDIGGNEKLFF.

This chain links TRBV7-9 with TRBJ2-7; 10 positions agree with TRBD1. Germline CDR1 is SEHNR and CDR2 is FQNEAQ (reference sequence). The CDR3 has 13 residues. The trim removed 1 base at V and 7 bases at J, leaving 1 base unmatched. Here the CDR3 DNA reads TGTGCCAGCAGCTTAGGACAGGGGGCTGAGCAGTACTTC. It translates to CASSLGQGAEQYF.

This chain uses TRBV11-2 with TRBJ1-3; TRBD1 matches 9 bases. The ends lost 6 bases at V and 4 bases at J; junction bases unmatched: 7. The CDR3 loop spans 15 amino acids. From germline, CDR1 is SGHAT and CDR2 FQNNGV. CDR3 in DNA: TGTGCCAGCAGTCTGACAGGGGGTTACGGAAACACCATATATTTT. Its protein is CASSLTGGYGNTIYF.